Below are 15 T cell receptor beta chains sequenced from a single sample in a study of blood T cell repertoires in COVID-19. The data were produced by immunoSEQ multiplex PCR, yet TCRdb's version contains in-frame clones alone and is incomplete. The sample contains 170,000 or so clones, roughly 84% of which appear only once. Sequencing was carried out using peripheral blood. These receptors all come from an older woman with acute or convalescent COVID-19.

There are a few counts of this clone. This sequence joins TRBV11-2 and TRBJ2-7; 7 bases map to TRBD1. The germline V gene encodes CDR1 SGHAT and CDR2 FQNNGV. CDR3 length equals 16 residues. The V and J ends lost 1 base and 2 bases, in that order; junction bases with no gene match: 8. DNA of the CDR3: TGTGCCAGCAGCTTAGTGGGACAGCGCAGGGCCTACGAGCAGTACTTC. Amino acids: CASSLVGQRRAYEQYF.

The V gene is TRBV18, the J gene TRBJ2-6, with a tentative D call TRBD1 (5 bases). CDR3 length: 18 residues. The ends were cut back, 2 bases at V and 0 bases at J, with 14 bases in the middle. Germline V gene lookup returns CDR1 KGHSH and CDR2 LQKENI. Here the CDR3 DNA reads TGTGCCAGCTCACCAGACAGCGCAATCTTCTCTGGGGCCAACGTCCTGACTTTC. It specifies CASSPDSAIFSGANVLTF.

The sample holds many counts of this clone. The rearrangement links TRBV19 to TRBJ2-7, with 7 bases lining up with TRBD1. Germline CDR1 and CDR2: LNHDA and SQIVND (reference sequence). This CDR3 spans 13 amino acids. Trimming cost V 3 bases and J 5 bases; bases outside gene matches: 4. CDR3 in DNA: TGTGCCAGTAGTATCGCGACAGGGAACGAGCAGTACTTC. This encodes CASSIATGNEQYF.

The chain joins TRBV14 to TRBJ2-2; TRBD1 agrees at 7 bases. Trimming took 3 bases from V and 5 from J; bases not matched to a gene: 6. The CDR3 is 15 residues long. Germline values: CDR1 SGHDN, CDR2 FVKESK. CDR3: CASSHNRGWTGELFF. CDR3 DNA: TGTGCCAGCAGCCACAACAGGGGATGGACCGGGGAGCTGTTTTTT.

The CDR3 reads CASSLGTGFPNEQYF. For the CDR3, the DNA is TGTGCCAGCAGCTTGGGAACAGGTTTTCCCAACGAGCAGTACTTC. This chain links TRBV5-5 with TRBJ2-7; perhaps TRBD1 as D (5 bases). Germline-derived CDR1 and CDR2 are SGHKS and YYEKEE (reference sequence). Trimming pared 0 bases from V and 5 bases from J, leaving 15 bases between. The CDR3 has 15 residues.

The V call is TRBV7-9, the J call TRBJ1-1; possible D gene TRBD1, 5 bases. Germline assignment: CDR1 SEHNR and CDR2 FQNEAQ (reference sequence). This CDR3 region has 12 residues. Trimming took off 1 base at V and 10 bases at J, with 10 bases between the two ends. For the CDR3, the DNA is TGTGCCAGCAGCTTAGGGCAGGGTCGAGCTTTCTTT. As protein: CASSLGQGRAFF.

J is TRBJ2-7 and V is TRBV7-2, with D perhaps TRBD2 (6 bases). Trimming took 3 bases from V and 5 from J, leaving 14 bases between them. In germline, CDR1 is SGHTA, CDR2 FQGNSA. This CDR3 has 14 residues. The CDR3 DNA reads TGTGCCAGCAGCTTGGCCGGGACTCCCCACGAGCAGTACTTC. Translated, it gives CASSLAGTPHEQYF.

V and J are TRBV24-1 and TRBJ1-2; 9 nucleotides match TRBD1. The V segment lost 4 bases and the J segment 2 bases; nucleotides outside the gene matches: 7. The germline V gene has CDR1 KGHDR and CDR2 SFDVKD. The CDR3 loop spans 16 amino acids. The CDR3 here is CATSEPTGTGNYGYTF. In DNA form, the CDR3 reads TGTGCCACCAGTGAACCAACTGGGACAGGGAACTATGGCTACACCTTC.

This clone was observed a handful of times. This rearrangement joins TRBV5-5 to TRBJ2-2, with D unclear. The CDR3 covers 15 residues. Germline V gives CDR1 SGHKS, CDR2 YYEKEE (reference sequence). Between the trimmed V and J ends, which lost 5 bases and 6 bases, there was a span of 17 bases. CDR3 protein: CASSMLGVGAGELFF. DNA for the CDR3: TGTGCCAGCAGTATGCTTGGAGTAGGTGCCGGGGAGCTGTTTTTT.

The chain uses TRBV4-2 and TRBJ1-2; 8 bases match TRBD1. This CDR3 region has 17 residues. Looked up from germline, CDR1 is LGHNA and CDR2 is YNFKEQ. V shed 0 bases, J shed 1 base, and the junction held 7 bases outside the gene matches. The CDR3, as DNA: TGTGCCAGCAGCCAAGACCAGGGGGCATCGTTTAACTATGGCTACACCTTC. Translating it yields CASSQDQGASFNYGYTF.

This chain connects TRBV4-2 to TRBJ1-2; D is possibly TRBD1 (5 bases). V gave up 1 base and J gave up 4 bases, with 13 bases separating them. The CDR3 length is 15 residues. Germline V gene data show CDR1 as LGHNA and CDR2 as YNFKEQ. CDR3 region: CASSQGLPGAYGYTF. CDR3 bases: TGTGCCAGCAGCCAAGGCCTCCCTGGGGCCTATGGCTACACCTTC.

This clone occurred a few times. J is TRBJ2-7 and V is TRBV3-1 (or the pseudogene TRBV3-2); tentatively, D is TRBD1 (5 bases). V was pared by 2 bases and J by 2 bases, with 10 bases between. CDR1 is LGHDT, CDR2 YNNKEL, per germline (reference sequence). The CDR3 loop spans 14 amino acids. The CDR3 bases are TGTGCCAGCAGCCAATACTCAGGGCCCTACGAGCAGTACTTC. Its protein product is CASSQYSGPYEQYF.

J is TRBJ2-7 and V is TRBV5-4, with 8 bases matching TRBD1. CDR1 is SGHNT and CDR2 is YYREEE in the germline V gene (reference sequence). CDR3 length equals 15 residues. V shed 4 bases and J 3 bases; nucleotides not matched to a gene: 9. Here the CDR3 reads CASSPGGGEGYEQYF. CDR3 DNA sequence: TGTGCCAGCAGCCCAGGGGGCGGTGAGGGCTACGAGCAGTACTTC.

The rearrangement links TRBV18 to TRBJ1-5; TRBD1 might be the D (6 bases). CDR1 is KGHSH and CDR2 is LQKENI in the germline V gene. This CDR3 contains 14 residues. V was pared by 8 bases and J by 9 bases, with 20 bases between. The CDR3 region is CASDLLGARRPQHF. CDR3 DNA sequence: TGTGCCAGCGACCTTTTGGGGGCCCGGAGGCCCCAGCATTTT.

The chain recombines TRBV5-4 with TRBJ2-3; 9 bases line up with TRBD1. J lost 3 bases, V lost 4 bases, and 9 bases had no gene match. Germline V gene sequence: CDR1 SGHNT, CDR2 YYREEE (reference sequence). The CDR3 sequence is 16 residues long. DNA for the CDR3: TGTGCCAGCAGCGTCCGGGACAGGGTGGTTACAGATACGCAGTATTTT. Translated, it gives CASSVRDRVVTDTQYF.